These 22 T cell receptor beta chains originate from one sample sequenced in a study of blood T cell repertoires in COVID-19. Some clones are missing from TCRdb's copy, which holds only in-frame ones; the method was immunoSEQ multiplex PCR. The sample yields 350,000 or so clones, roughly nine tenths seen once. The sample was PBMCs or T cells enriched from blood (not recorded which). The receptors were gathered from a woman younger than 45 who had recovered from COVID-19.

The chain employs TRBV6-5 and TRBJ2-1; possible D gene TRBD2, 6 bases. V was shortened by 9 bases and J by 2 bases, with 17 bases between the two germline ends. The germline CDR1 and CDR2 sequences are MNHEY and SVGAGI. CDR3 length: 15 residues. DNA for the CDR3: TGTGCCAGTAAACTTGGGAGGTGGACCTACAATGAGCAGTTCTTC. It translates to CASKLGRWTYNEQFF.

The chain has TRBV29-1 and TRBJ1-2; 7 nucleotides line up with TRBD1. This CDR3 contains 20 residues. Germline V gene lookup returns CDR1 SQVTM and CDR2 ANQGSEA. V trimming: 0 bases; J trimming: 1 base; junction bases outside the gene matches: 20. CDR3 in DNA: TGCAGCGTTGAAGAGTTTTTCGGCGGTTCGACAGGGAGCAGTAACTATGGCTACACCTTC. Translation gives CSVEEFFGGSTGSSNYGYTF.

This sequence joins TRBV18 and TRBJ2-7, with 9 positions matching TRBD1. The junction had 8 bases not matched to a gene; V was cut back by 6 bases and J by 2 bases. The CDR3 contains 15 residues. CDR1 is KGHSH and CDR2 is LQKENI in the germline V gene. As DNA, the CDR3 is TGTGCCAGCTCCCCAGGACAGGGGCTCACCTACGAGCAGTACTTC. This sequence encodes CASSPGQGLTYEQYF. Supplemented by reference TRBV18 and TRBJ2-7, the full variable domain reads NAGVMQNPRHLVRRRGQEARLRCSPMKGHSHVYWYRQLPEEGLKFMVYLQKENIIDESGMPKERFSAEFPKEGPSILRIQQVVRGDSAAYFCASSPGQGLTYEQYFGPGTRLTVT.

The chain is built from TRBV2 and TRBJ2-5, with 8 bases identical to TRBD1. Unmatched junction bases numbered 3, after V lost 3 bases and J lost 0 bases. Germline V gene lookup returns CDR1 SNHLY and CDR2 FYNNEI. This CDR3 spans 15 amino acids. DNA of the CDR3: TGTGCCAGCAGTGAGCTGGGACAGGACCAAGAGACCCAGTACTTC. Amino acid sequence: CASSELGQDQETQYF.

The chain uses TRBV28 and TRBJ1-4; TRBD1 is a possible D gene (6 bases). This CDR3 is built from 14 residues. The germline CDR1 and CDR2 sequences are MDHEN and SYDVKM. Trimming removed 5 bases from V and 10 bases from J, with 17 bases in between. This chain's CDR3 is CASSQRRDTLKLFF. CDR3 bases: TGTGCCAGCAGTCAACGCCGGGACACCCTAAAACTGTTTTTT.

This chain connects TRBV5-1 to TRBJ2-7; weak D call: TRBD1 (5 bases). Trimming stripped 2 bases from V and 6 bases from J, with 9 bases between. CDR1 is SGHRS, CDR2 YFSETQ, per germline. The CDR3 loop spans 12 amino acids. CDR3 nucleotide sequence: TGCGCCAGCAGCTTAGGGGTGGGCGAGCAGTACTTC. Its translation: CASSLGVGEQYF.

The chain links TRBV2 to TRBJ2-5; D is possibly TRBD1 (6 bases). In germline, CDR1 is SNHLY, CDR2 FYNNEI. The CDR3 consists of 16 residues. Trimming took off 4 bases at V and 2 bases at J, with 17 bases between the two ends. For the CDR3, the DNA is TGTGCCAGCAGTGTGGGTAGGGGGAGTAGGCAAGAGACCCAGTACTTC. It specifies CASSVGRGSRQETQYF.

On this clone itself: Other DNA sequences within the sample encode an identical CDR3. The V and J genes are TRBV27 and TRBJ1-6; D might be TRBD1 (5 bases). Germline assignment: CDR1 MNHEY and CDR2 SMNVEV (reference sequence). Trimming pared 2 bases from V and 5 bases from J, leaving 7 bases between. The CDR3 has 14 amino acids. The CDR3 DNA reads TGTGCCAGCAGTTTAGGGGGGGATAATTCACCCCTCCACTTT. Its protein is CASSLGGDNSPLHF.

V and J are TRBV2 and TRBJ1-4, with no clear D. V was trimmed by 2 bases and J by 0 bases, leaving 7 bases between them. Germline assignment: CDR1 SNHLY and CDR2 FYNNEI. The CDR3 contains 15 residues. CDR3 nucleotides: TGTGCCAGCAGTGAATCCTATGCAACTAATGAAAAACTGTTTTTT. This codes for CASSESYATNEKLFF.

This clone was picked up a small number of times. The rearrangement links TRBV28 to TRBJ1-2; 8 nucleotides match TRBD1. The V gene's germline CDR1 is MDHEN and CDR2 SYDVKM. Trimming at V came to 7 bases and at J to 10 bases, leaving 14 bases not matched to a gene. The CDR3 is made up of 14 amino acids. The CDR3 DNA reads as TGTGCCAGCAATAGACCGGGACAGGCTTTCGACTACACCTTC. Amino acids: CASNRPGQAFDYTF.

The chain uses TRBV2 and TRBJ1-1; D unresolved. V gave up 4 bases and J gave up 11 bases, with 17 bases separating them. The CDR3 spans 13 residues. Germline CDR1 and CDR2: SNHLY and FYNNEI. The CDR3 DNA reads TGTGCCAGCAGTGCAAGCGTAGAAGGAGGGGCTTTCTTT. Its protein product is CASSASVEGGAFF.

J is TRBJ1-6 and V is TRBV11-3; 8 nucleotides align to TRBD1. Looked up from germline, CDR1 is SGHNT and CDR2 is YENEEA. The CDR3 covers 18 residues. The V segment lost 3 bases and the J segment 0 bases; nucleotides outside the gene matches: 7. CDR3 loop: CASSFRQGAVSYNSPLHF. In nucleotides, the CDR3 is TGTGCCAGCAGCTTTCGTCAGGGGGCCGTCTCCTATAATTCACCCCTCCACTTT. Drawing the rest from reference TRBV11-3 and TRBJ1-6, the complete variable domain is EAGVVQSPRYKIIEKKQPVAFWCNPISGHNTLYWYLQNLGQGPELLIRYENEEAVDDSQLPKDRFSAERLKGVDSTLKIQPAELGDSAVYLCASSFRQGAVSYNSPLHFGNGTRLTVT.

This chain joins TRBV30 and TRBJ2-3; no clear D. With 5 bases removed from V and 4 bases from J, the gap between germline ends came to 13 bases. This CDR3 comprises 13 residues. Germline V gives CDR1 GTSNPN, CDR2 SVGIG (reference sequence). This chain's CDR3 is CAWGILESDTQYF. Here the CDR3 DNA reads TGTGCCTGGGGCATCCTAGAGTCAGATACGCAGTATTTT.

V gene TRBV18 combines with J gene TRBJ2-2; D gene ambiguous. CDR3 length: 14 residues. Trimming stripped 6 bases from V and 3 bases from J, with 11 bases between. Per germline, CDR1 KGHSH and CDR2 LQKENI. In DNA form, the CDR3 reads TGTGCCAGCTCGCCGAGCCTAGACACCGGGGAGCTGTTTTTT. This encodes CASSPSLDTGELFF.

This clone has a single count. The V and J genes are TRBV4-1 and TRBJ1-3, with 9 bases that match TRBD1. Germline V lookup: CDR1 MGHRA, CDR2 YSYEKL. CDR3 size: 17 residues. The ends lost 4 bases at V and 0 bases at J; junction bases unmatched: 7. In nucleotides, the CDR3 is TGCGCCAGCAGCCCCCGGGACAGGGTGTCCTCTGGAAACACCATATATTTT. This sequence encodes CASSPRDRVSSGNTIYF.

The chain carries TRBV5-4 and TRBJ2-3, with D hard to call. CDR3 length equals 13 residues. CDR1 is SGHNT and CDR2 is YYREEE in the germline V gene (reference sequence). V was trimmed by 0 bases and J by 6 bases, leaving 8 bases between them. The CDR3 loop is CASSLAGPDTQYF. DNA of the CDR3: TGTGCCAGCAGCTTGGCGGGTCCGGATACGCAGTATTTT. The whole variable domain, filled in from reference TRBV5-4 and TRBJ2-3, reads ETGVTQSPTHLIKTRGQQVTLRCSSQSGHNTVSWYQQALGQGPQFIFQYYREEENGRGNFPPRFSGLQFPNYSSELNVNALELDDSALYLCASSLAGPDTQYFGPGTRLTVL.

The chain recombines TRBV6-5 with TRBJ2-2; the D gene is possibly TRBD2 (6 bases). The CDR3 has 15 amino acids. Germline V gives CDR1 MNHEY, CDR2 SVGAGI. V lost 1 base, J lost 5 bases, and 11 bases lay in between. The CDR3 here is CASSYLQGGTGELFF. The CDR3 DNA reads as TGTGCCAGCAGTTACTTGCAGGGAGGAACCGGGGAGCTGTTTTTT.

The rearrangement joins TRBV14 to TRBJ1-6; D perhaps matches TRBD1 (5 bases). The germline gives CDR1 SGHDN, CDR2 FVKESK. Trimming cost V 1 base and J 5 bases, with 12 bases left between them. This CDR3 has 16 residues. The chain's CDR3 is CASSQVTAFNNSPLHF. CDR3 coding DNA: TGTGCCAGCAGCCAAGTGACAGCCTTTAATAATTCACCCCTCCACTTT. Looking up the rest from reference TRBV14 and TRBJ1-6 gives the full variable domain: EAGVTQFPSHSVIEKGQTVTLRCDPISGHDNLYWYRRVMGKEIKFLLHFVKESKQDESGMPNNRFLAERTGGTYSTLKVQPAELEDSGVYFCASSQVTAFNNSPLHFGNGTRLTVT.

This clone was counted a few times. This chain connects TRBV4-1 to TRBJ2-2, with 8 bases fitting TRBD2. CDR1 MGHRA and CDR2 YSYEKL come from the germline V gene. The CDR3 loop spans 16 amino acids. Unmatched junction bases numbered 6, after V lost 2 bases and J lost 4 bases. The CDR3 is CASSQSGGRFTGELFF. The CDR3, as DNA: TGCGCCAGCAGCCAATCGGGGGGGCGTTTCACCGGGGAGCTGTTTTTT.

The chain has TRBV27 and TRBJ2-7, with 7 bases lining up with TRBD1. The CDR3 is 14 amino acids. J gave up 7 bases and V 7 bases, and 13 bases lay outside the gene matches. Germline V gene lookup returns CDR1 MNHEY and CDR2 SMNVEV (reference sequence). The CDR3 nucleotides are TGTGCCAGCACCAAAACCGGGACAGCTTATGAGCAGTACTTC. Residues: CASTKTGTAYEQYF.

The J gene is TRBJ2-7, the V gene TRBV3-1 (or the pseudogene TRBV3-2); TRBD1 matches 9 bases. The V and J ends lost 4 bases and 4 bases, in that order; junction bases with no gene match: 5. The CDR3 length is 14 residues. Germline V lookup: CDR1 LGHDT, CDR2 YNNKEL (reference sequence). CDR3 sequence (DNA): TGTGCCAGCAGCCCCCCGGGACAGGGTTACGAGCAGTACTTC. Protein product: CASSPPGQGYEQYF.

This clone was observed a few times. This chain joins TRBV14 and TRBJ1-6, with D hard to call. The germline V gene has CDR1 SGHDN and CDR2 FVKESK. V lost 2 bases, J lost 6 bases, and 5 bases lay in between. This CDR3 has 13 amino acids. In nucleotides, the CDR3 is TGTGCCAGCAGCCAATACATTAATTCACCCCTCCACTTT. This sequence encodes CASSQYINSPLHF.